A selection of T cell receptor beta chains follows, all from one sample in a study of metastatic and nonmetastatic thyroid tumors. TCRdb reanalyzed the PCR reads via MiXCR. The repertoire consists of under 50,000 clones, with under 30% occurring once and the leading ten covering 9.5% to 13%. Sequenced sample: blood. Source of these receptors: a male donor with papillary thyroid cancer or a benign thyroid nodule (not recorded which). Some clones in this sample may be carry-over from other donors' samples. CDR3s include the opening cysteine and the closing phenylalanine or tryptophan. The D gene is left open where the match is weak. Clone size is stated in some rows and not others, as once, few, many or a class when expanded.

J: TRBJ2-3
length: 15
D: TRBD2
V: TRBV5-1
size: .
DNA: TGCGCCAGCAGCGTTAGCGGGACCAGCACAGATACGCAGTATTTT
CDR3: CASSVSGTSTDTQYF

J: TRBJ1-5
length: 17
D: TRBD1
V: TRBV7-9
size: many
DNA: TGTGCCAGCAGCTTAGGGGGGACAGGGCTTAGCAATCAGCCCCAGCATTTT
CDR3: CASSLGGTGLSNQPQHF

J: TRBJ1-1
length: 12
D: .
V: TRBV20-1
size: .
DNA: TGCAGTGCTAGAGGGGGGATCACTGAAGCTTTCTTT
CDR3: CSARGGITEAFF

J: TRBJ2-6
length: 14
D: .
V: TRBV20-1
size: medium-sized
DNA: TGCAGTGCTGTCGACAGTCTTGGGGCCAACGTCCTGACTTTC
CDR3: CSAVDSLGANVLTF

J: TRBJ2-1
length: 14
D: .
V: TRBV3-1
size: .
DNA: TGTGCCACCCAGGGACCCTCTGTTAAGAATGAGCAGTTCTTC
CDR3: CATQGPSVKNEQFF

J: TRBJ1-1
length: 9
D: .
V: TRBV6-4
size: .
DNA: TGTGCCAGACCTCCCGAAGCTTTCTTT
CDR3: CARPPEAFF

J: TRBJ2-1
length: 16
D: TRBD2
V: TRBV6-1
size: .
DNA: TGTGCCAGCAGTGATTGGGGTAGCGGGGCGAGGGGTGAGCAGTTCTTC
CDR3: CASSDWGSGARGEQFF

J: TRBJ2-5
length: 16
D: TRBD1
V: TRBV2
size: few
DNA: TGTGCCAGCAGTGAAGACGAGGACAGGGCCCAAGAGACCCAGTACTTC
CDR3: CASSEDEDRAQETQYF

J: TRBJ1-2
length: 12
D: .
V: TRBV30
size: .
DNA: TGTGCCTGGACTACATATGGGGAGAGCTACACCTTC
CDR3: CAWTTYGESYTF

J: TRBJ1-1
length: 17
D: TRBD1
V: TRBV10-3
size: .
DNA: TGTGCCATCAGTGAACGTCCCATACAGGGGGCGCAAACTGAAGCTTTCTTT
CDR3: CAISERPIQGAQTEAFF

J: TRBJ1-1
length: 13
D: .
V: TRBV30
size: many
DNA: TGTGCCTGGAGTGTAAGGGAACACACTGAAGCTTTCTTT
CDR3: CAWSVREHTEAFF

J: TRBJ2-2
length: 19
D: TRBD2
V: TRBV5-1
size: once
DNA: TGCGCCAGCAGCTTTAACCTTCTAGCGGGAGGGCCCAACACCGGGGAGCTGTTTTTT
CDR3: CASSFNLLAGGPNTGELFF